The 6 T cell receptor beta chains below come from one sample, sequenced in a study of T cell responses to AZD1222 COVID-19 vaccine. Repertoires were generated with immunoSEQ multiplex PCR, while TCRdb's copy carries only in-frame clones and drops some. The sample lists 110,000 or so clones; approximately 90% were seen once. The sequencing used peripheral blood, collected on day 0 of AZD1222 vaccination. Receptors were obtained from an adult in good health.

The V call is TRBV7-9, the J call TRBJ1-4; D possibly corresponds to TRBD1 (6 bases). The CDR3 extends over 16 amino acids. V dropped 6 bases and J dropped 1 base, with 15 bases sitting between them. From germline, CDR1 is SEHNR and CDR2 FQNEAQ (reference sequence). The CDR3 DNA sequence: TGTGCCAGCAGGTCCGGGACATTGGAAACTAATGAAAAACTGTTTTTT. Residues: CASRSGTLETNEKLFF.

In its sample, this clone was seen once. The chain carries TRBV28 and TRBJ1-2, with TRBD1 as a possible D gene (6 bases). With 8 bases removed from V and 8 bases from J, the gap between germline ends came to 15 bases. This CDR3 has 12 amino acids. The germline CDR1 and CDR2 sequences are MDHEN and SYDVKM. The CDR3 sequence: CASGQGTGGYTF. The CDR3 DNA follows: TGTGCCAGCGGGCAGGGGACGGGGGGCTACACCTTC.

The chain combines TRBV6-6 with TRBJ2-1; 9 nucleotides agree with TRBD2. Germline V gene sequence: CDR1 MNHNY, CDR2 SVGAGI (reference sequence). The CDR3 is 19 amino acids. Unmatched junction bases numbered 14, after V lost 5 bases and J lost 0 bases. Written as DNA, the CDR3 is TGTGCCAGCAGTCCACTAGCAGCGGGAGGTATAAACTCCTACAATGAGCAGTTCTTC. This sequence encodes CASSPLAAGGINSYNEQFF.

J is TRBJ1-1 and V is TRBV7-9; 8 bases are a match to TRBD1. This CDR3 is built from 12 residues. CDR1 is SEHNR, CDR2 FQNEAQ, per germline (reference sequence). With 1 base clipped from V and 9 bases from J, the junction kept 1 base outside the gene matches. CDR3 DNA: TGTGCCAGCAGCTTAGACAGGGGGAAAGCTTTCTTT. Amino acids: CASSLDRGKAFF.

The chain is built from TRBV28 and TRBJ2-2; D is possibly TRBD2 (5 bases). The germline V gene has CDR1 MDHEN and CDR2 SYDVKM. This CDR3 is 15 amino acids long. V was cut by 2 bases and J by 0 bases, with 7 bases left in between. CDR3 region: CASSLELANTGELFF. In DNA, the CDR3 is TGTGCCAGCAGTTTAGAACTAGCGAACACCGGGGAGCTGTTTTTT.

The J gene is TRBJ2-3, the V gene TRBV28; TRBD2 aligns across 8 bases. The CDR3 spans 14 residues. Germline V lookup: CDR1 MDHEN, CDR2 SYDVKM. The V and J ends lost 8 bases and 6 bases, in that order; junction bases with no gene match: 10. The CDR3 nucleotides read TGTGCCAGCCGAGGGGCAGCGGGGGAGGATACGCAGTATTTT. Encoded protein: CASRGAAGEDTQYF.